These 30 T cell receptor beta chains were all obtained from the same sample, sequenced in a study of control samples from healthy donors and cancer patients. Clones were sequenced by immunoSEQ multiplex PCR, and TCRdb holds only the in-frame ones, with some missing. The sample carries 80,000 to 100,000 clones, 70% to 80% recorded once. Material: blood. The receptors stem from a woman aged 30 to 39 in good health.

The V gene is TRBV5-1, the J gene TRBJ1-6; D gene ambiguous. Trimming took 0 bases from V and 5 from J, leaving 6 bases between them. CDR3 length: 14 residues. From germline, CDR1 is SGHRS and CDR2 YFSETQ. The CDR3 bases are TGCGCCAGCAGCTTGGGACCTAATAATTCACCCCTCCACTTT. This sequence encodes CASSLGPNNSPLHF.

The chain combines TRBV25-1 with TRBJ1-5, with a possible D match to TRBD1 (5 bases). Trimming removed 4 bases from V and 4 bases from J, with 11 bases in between. Germline CDR1 reads MGHDK; CDR2 reads SYGVNS. This CDR3 spans 14 amino acids. The CDR3 protein is CASSGGAANQPQHF. CDR3 coding DNA: TGTGCCAGCAGTGGAGGGGCAGCAAATCAGCCCCAGCATTTT.

The rearrangement uses TRBV12-5 and TRBJ2-2; D unclear. The V and J ends lost 1 base and 6 bases respectively, with 12 bases between them. Germline V gene lookup returns CDR1 LGHNT and CDR2 FRNRAP. This CDR3 has 15 amino acids. The chain's CDR3 is CASGLDQRGAGELFF. CDR3 DNA sequence: TGTGCTAGTGGTTTGGATCAGCGTGGGGCCGGGGAGCTGTTTTTT. Variable domain in full (rest from reference TRBV12-5 and TRBJ2-2): DARVTQTPRHKVTEMGQEVTMRCQPILGHNTVFWYRQTMMQGLELLAYFRNRAPLDDSGMPKDRFSAEMPDATLATLKIQPSEPRDSAVYFCASGLDQRGAGELFFGEGSRLTVL.

The sample holds one count of this clone. The rearrangement joins TRBV13 to TRBJ1-3, with no clear D. Germline V gives CDR1 PRHDT, CDR2 FYEKMQ (reference sequence). The CDR3 extends over 11 amino acids. V was cut by 5 bases and J by 6 bases, with 5 bases left in between. The CDR3 region has the DNA TGTGCCAGCAGCCGCGAAAACACCATATATTTT. It codes for CASSRENTIYF.

The chain couples TRBV10-3 to TRBJ2-3; D unclear. Germline V lookup: CDR1 ENHRY, CDR2 SYGVKD. The CDR3 is made up of 13 amino acids. V lost 4 bases to trimming and J lost 2 bases, with 7 bases between them. CDR3 protein: CAISGAATDTQYF. CDR3 in DNA: TGTGCCATCAGTGGCGCGGCCACAGATACGCAGTATTTT.

This clone was counted between two and nine times. The rearrangement joins TRBV6-5 to TRBJ2-6; possibly TRBD1 for D (6 bases). Germline V gene data show CDR1 as MNHEY and CDR2 as SVGAGI. The CDR3 loop spans 15 amino acids. V gave up 9 bases and J gave up 3 bases, with 15 bases separating them. This chain's CDR3 is CASRTGSFGANVLTF. The CDR3 nucleotides read TGTGCCAGTAGAACAGGGTCGTTTGGGGCCAACGTCCTGACTTTC.

The gene calls are TRBV19 and TRBJ2-4, with 7 nucleotides matching TRBD2. V was pared by 6 bases and J by 0 bases, with 5 bases of the junction left unmatched. This CDR3 contains 15 residues. Per germline, CDR1 LNHDA and CDR2 SQIVND (reference sequence). CDR3 bases: TGTGCCAGTAGCCGGGGGGACCCAGCCAAAAACATTCAGTACTTC. Translation: CASSRGDPAKNIQYF.

This chain uses TRBV19 with TRBJ2-3, with D perhaps matching TRBD2 (6 bases). Trimming took 9 bases from V and 4 from J, leaving 23 bases between them. The CDR3 totals 16 residues. Germline V gene sequence: CDR1 LNHDA, CDR2 SQIVND (reference sequence). The CDR3 spells CASTAGLGLVADTQYF. The CDR3 nucleotides are TGTGCCAGCACTGCGGGGCTGGGGCTGGTGGCAGATACGCAGTATTTT.

The genes are TRBV20-1 and TRBJ1-2; D is unclear. CDR1 and CDR2 (germline): DFQATT, SNEGSKA (reference sequence). The ends were cut back, 3 bases at V and 0 bases at J, with 5 bases in the middle. CDR3 length: 12 residues. The CDR3 here is CSASSANYGYTF. The CDR3 DNA reads TGCAGTGCTAGTTCAGCTAACTATGGCTACACCTTC.

CDR3 region: CASSLGPANTGELFF. Written as DNA, the CDR3 is TGTGCCAGCAGCCTAGGACCCGCGAACACCGGGGAGCTGTTTTTT. This chain links TRBV11-3 with TRBJ2-2; no reliable D call. With 5 bases removed from V and 0 bases from J, the gap between germline ends came to 10 bases. The CDR3 runs 15 residues. The V gene's germline CDR1 is SGHNT and CDR2 YENEEA. The entire variable domain, with the rest obtained from reference TRBV11-3 and TRBJ2-2, is as follows: EAGVVQSPRYKIIEKKQPVAFWCNPISGHNTLYWYLQNLGQGPELLIRYENEEAVDDSQLPKDRFSAERLKGVDSTLKIQPAELGDSAVYLCASSLGPANTGELFFGEGSRLTVL.

The J gene is TRBJ1-6, the V gene TRBV3-1 (or the pseudogene TRBV3-2); D is unresolved. V gave up 1 base and J gave up 0 bases, with 13 bases separating them. The germline gives CDR1 LGHDT, CDR2 YNNKEL (reference sequence). There are 18 residues in the CDR3. For the CDR3, the DNA is TGTGCCAGCAGCCAAGGTGGCAGCTCCCCCTCCTATAATTCACCCCTCCACTTT. Its translation is CASSQGGSSPSYNSPLHF.

The chain links TRBV9 to TRBJ2-2; D may be TRBD2 (6 bases). Per germline, CDR1 SGDLS and CDR2 YYNGEE. Trimming took off 0 bases at V and 2 bases at J, with 8 bases between the two ends. This CDR3 comprises 15 residues. The CDR3 coding sequence is TGTGCCAGCAGCGTAGGGGACTCCAACACCGGGGAGCTGTTTTTT. The encoded protein is CASSVGDSNTGELFF.

This sequence joins TRBV2 and TRBJ1-1; D gene ambiguous. Germline CDR1 SNHLY, CDR2 FYNNEI. The CDR3 spans 14 residues. Trimming removed 6 bases from V and 3 bases from J, with 14 bases in between. CDR3 region: CASRLESWDTEAFF. CDR3 nucleotide sequence: TGTGCCAGCAGGCTTGAATCGTGGGACACTGAAGCTTTCTTT.

CDR3 protein: CASSTGQGPYGNTIYF. In DNA, the CDR3 is TGCGCCAGCAGCACAGGACAGGGGCCATATGGAAACACCATATATTTT. The J gene is TRBJ1-3, the V gene TRBV5-1, with 9 bases fitting TRBD1. V was pared by 4 bases and J by 3 bases, with 8 bases of the junction left unmatched. Germline V CDR1 and CDR2: SGHRS, YFSETQ. The CDR3 is 16 residues long.

The chain carries TRBV27 and TRBJ2-7, with D unresolved. The CDR3 has 16 residues. V gave up 6 bases and J gave up 6 bases, with 24 bases separating them. Germline loops: CDR1 MNHEY, CDR2 SMNVEV (reference sequence). The CDR3 region has the DNA TGTGCCAGCAGCCCTGCCCTGGGCGGCCCTTTTGGCGAGCAGTACTTC. Amino acid sequence: CASSPALGGPFGEQYF.

The V and J genes are TRBV14 and TRBJ2-5; weak D call: TRBD1 (6 bases). V was trimmed by 4 bases and J by 6 bases, leaving 15 bases between them. Germline V CDR1 and CDR2: SGHDN, FVKESK. This CDR3 contains 14 residues. The CDR3 DNA reads TGTGCCAGCAGCCGGTACAGGGACGGGAAGACCCAGTACTTC. This codes for CASSRYRDGKTQYF.

The rearrangement joins TRBV9 to TRBJ1-5; no clear D gene. V lost 0 bases, J lost 6 bases, and 13 bases lay in between. Germline assignment: CDR1 SGDLS and CDR2 YYNGEE. CDR3 size: 15 residues. The CDR3 loop is CASSVEGGLGQPQHF. The CDR3 nucleotides read TGTGCCAGCAGCGTAGAGGGAGGGCTCGGTCAGCCCCAGCATTTT. Looking up the rest from reference TRBV9 and TRBJ1-5 gives the full variable domain: DSGVTQTPKHLITATGQRVTLRCSPRSGDLSVYWYQQSLDQGLQFLIQYYNGEERAKGNILERFSAQQFPDLHSELNLSSLELGDSALYFCASSVEGGLGQPQHFGDGTRLSIL.

The chain couples TRBV7-2 to TRBJ2-3; tentatively, D is TRBD1 (5 bases). CDR3 size: 14 residues. Germline V gene lookup returns CDR1 SGHTA and CDR2 FQGNSA. V was cut by 1 base and J by 1 base, with 6 bases left in between. CDR3 bases: TGTGCCAGCAGCTTAGTGGGGCGCACAGATACGCAGTATTTT. This gives the protein CASSLVGRTDTQYF. Combining the CDR3 with reference TRBV7-2 and TRBJ2-3 gives the whole variable domain GAGVSQSPSNKVTEKGKDVELRCDPISGHTALYWYRQSLGQGLEFLIYFQGNSAPDKSGLPSDRFSAERTGGSVSTLTIQRTQQEDSAVYLCASSLVGRTDTQYFGPGTRLTVL.

This clone was recorded only once. The rearrangement uses TRBV12-3 or TRBV12-4 and TRBJ1-2, with D hard to call. The CDR3 covers 13 residues. With 3 bases removed from V and 3 bases from J, the gap between germline ends came to 8 bases. In DNA form, the CDR3 reads TGTGCCAGCAGTTTCGGCCGAGACTATGGCTACACCTTC. Translation gives CASSFGRDYGYTF.

There are a few counts of this clone. V gene TRBV5-1 combines with J gene TRBJ1-2; D may be TRBD1 (6 bases). The germline V and J ends were trimmed by 2 bases and 3 bases, with 11 bases remaining between them. CDR3 length: 14 amino acids. Germline loops: CDR1 SGHRS, CDR2 YFSETQ. This chain's CDR3 is CASSFRGRDYGYTF. Here the CDR3 DNA reads TGCGCCAGCAGCTTCCGGGGGCGCGACTATGGCTACACCTTC. Supplemented by reference TRBV5-1 and TRBJ1-2, the full variable domain reads KAGVTQTPRYLIKTRGQQVTLSCSPISGHRSVSWYQQTPGQGLQFLFEYFSETQRNKGNFPGRFSGRQFSNSRSEMNVSTLELGDSALYLCASSFRGRDYGYTFGSGTRLTVV.

V is TRBV4-1 and J is TRBJ2-1; 10 bases line up with TRBD2. V gave up 0 bases and J gave up 3 bases; unmatched junction bases: 8. Germline values: CDR1 MGHRA, CDR2 YSYEKL. The CDR3 has 18 residues. The CDR3 DNA reads TGCGCCAGCAGCCAAGATGGAGGACTAGCGGATTTCTACAATGAGCAGTTCTTC. This sequence encodes CASSQDGGLADFYNEQFF.

This chain connects TRBV21-1 to TRBJ1-1; TRBD1 is the table's D call and was not checked against the DNA. TRBV21-1 is a listed pseudogene. The CDR3 has 13 amino acids. The CDR3 coding sequence is TGTGCCAGCAGCAGGCCCTCAAACACTGAAGCTTTCTTT. This codes for CASSRPSNTEAFF.

This clone was seen a handful of times. This rearrangement joins TRBV24-1 to TRBJ2-1; 8 bases agree with TRBD1. V lost 1 base and J lost 7; bases outside the gene matches: 2. Germline V lookup: CDR1 KGHDR, CDR2 SFDVKD. The CDR3 runs to 14 residues. CDR3 protein: CATSDLQGGNEQFF. The CDR3 coding sequence is TGTGCCACCAGTGATTTACAGGGGGGAAATGAGCAGTTCTTC.

The rearrangement joins TRBV30 to TRBJ1-2; D not resolved. The germline V gene encodes CDR1 GTSNPN and CDR2 SVGIG (reference sequence). The CDR3 contains 12 residues. V lost 1 base, J lost 3 bases, and 6 bases lay in between. The CDR3 DNA is TGTGCCTGGAGTGGGGTCCACTATGGCTACACCTTC. Protein product: CAWSGVHYGYTF.

This chain joins TRBV6-4 and TRBJ2-1, with 11 bases lining up with TRBD2. The germline gives CDR1 MRHNA, CDR2 SNTAGT. This CDR3 comprises 14 residues. The V segment lost 5 bases and the J segment 4 bases; nucleotides outside the gene matches: 1. The CDR3 DNA reads as TGTGCCAGCAGTCGGACTAGCGGGTACAATGAGCAGTTCTTC. It yields the protein CASSRTSGYNEQFF.

The V and J genes are TRBV6-6 and TRBJ1-2, with TRBD1 matching 7 bases. V dropped 0 bases and J dropped 5; count of bases not matched to a gene: 6. The CDR3 is 15 amino acids. Germline V gene data show CDR1 as MNHNY and CDR2 as SVGAGI (reference sequence). CDR3 residues: CASSYSPQGWYGYTF. In DNA form, the CDR3 reads TGTGCCAGCAGTTACTCGCCACAGGGGTGGTATGGCTACACCTTC.

The V call is TRBV12-3 or TRBV12-4, the J call TRBJ2-7, with 10 nucleotides matching TRBD1. Trimming removed 6 bases from V and 6 bases from J; junction bases left unmatched: 5. The CDR3 runs to 13 residues. The CDR3 is CASRPDRGPEQYF. The CDR3, as DNA: TGTGCCAGCAGGCCTGACAGGGGGCCCGAGCAGTACTTC.

This sequence joins TRBV5-1 and TRBJ2-7; the match to TRBD1 covers 8 bases. CDR1 SGHRS and CDR2 YFSETQ come from the germline V gene. This CDR3 is built from 15 residues. With V trimmed by 4 bases and J by 0 bases, 6 bases remained unmatched. As DNA, the CDR3 is TGCGCCAGCAGCAAGGGACAGGAGAGCTCCTACGAGCAGTACTTC. Protein product: CASSKGQESSYEQYF.

The chain joins TRBV9 to TRBJ2-3, with 9 bases lining up with TRBD2. The CDR3 is 18 amino acids. Germline assignment: CDR1 SGDLS and CDR2 YYNGEE. The V and J ends lost 1 base and 1 base, in that order; junction bases with no gene match: 10. The CDR3 DNA follows: TGTGCCAGCAGCGTACTGGCGGGGGGGCCGACTGGCACAGATACGCAGTATTTT. Its protein is CASSVLAGGPTGTDTQYF.

The chain couples TRBV13 to TRBJ2-7; D not certain. The CDR3 extends over 15 amino acids. V lost 0 bases and J 1 base, leaving 10 bases between the germline ends. Germline lookup yields CDR1 PRHDT and CDR2 FYEKMQ (reference sequence). CDR3 protein: CASSLGGGRSYEQYF. CDR3 DNA: TGTGCCAGCAGCTTAGGTGGTGGGCGGTCCTACGAGCAGTACTTC.